Listed here are 8 T cell receptor beta chains from one sample, sequenced in a study of CD8+ T cells in alopecia areata. Reverse transcribed after extraction, RNA yielded cDNA as the sequencing template. Some clones are missing from TCRdb's copy, which holds only in-frame ones; the method was immunoSEQ multiplex PCR. The data show 65,000 to 90,000 clones, just over 50% seen once. Source material: NKG2D-high CD8+ T cells sorted from blood. The receptors come from a human donor with alopecia areata.

The table lists this clone with a few counts. This rearrangement joins TRBV9 to TRBJ1-5; D not certain. Germline lookup yields CDR1 SGDLS and CDR2 YYNGEE. The CDR3 runs to 14 residues. The V and J ends lost 0 bases and 5 bases respectively, with 9 bases between them. The CDR3 reads CASSVEPVDQPQHF. The CDR3 region has the DNA TGTGCCAGCAGCGTAGAGCCGGTTGATCAGCCCCAGCATTTT. The whole variable domain, remainder taken from reference TRBV9 and TRBJ1-5, is DSGVTQTPKHLITATGQRVTLRCSPRSGDLSVYWYQQSLDQGLQFLIQYYNGEERAKGNILERFSAQQFPDLHSELNLSSLELGDSALYFCASSVEPVDQPQHFGDGTRLSIL.

V is TRBV19 and J is TRBJ2-2, with 7 nucleotides matching TRBD2. CDR3 length: 15 amino acids. Germline values: CDR1 LNHDA, CDR2 SQIVND (reference sequence). V dropped 5 bases and J dropped 0; count of bases not matched to a gene: 3. The CDR3 DNA reads TGTGCCAGTAGTGACGGGACTACGAACACCGGGGAGCTGTTTTTT. It encodes CASSDGTTNTGELFF.

The CDR3 region is CASSNSGRTSYEQYF. The CDR3 nucleotides are TGTGCCAGCAGCAATAGCGGGAGGACTTCCTACGAGCAGTACTTC. The chain carries TRBV5-6 and TRBJ2-7; TRBD2 matches at 10 bases. Germline CDR1 and CDR2: SGHDT and YYEEEE. V shed 4 bases, J shed 1 base, and the junction held 5 bases outside the gene matches. This CDR3 region has 15 residues.

The J gene is TRBJ1-6, the V gene TRBV27, with D maybe TRBD1 (6 bases). Germline V gives CDR1 MNHEY, CDR2 SMNVEV (reference sequence). V was clipped by 4 bases and J by 8 bases, with 15 bases between them. The CDR3 is made up of 15 amino acids. As DNA, the CDR3 is TGTGCCAGCAGTTCCCCCGGGACAAACGATTCACCCCTCCACTTT. Its protein is CASSSPGTNDSPLHF.

V is TRBV20-1 and J is TRBJ2-5; D gene unclear. The CDR3 spans 10 residues. Trimming left V 7 bases short and J 3 bases short, with 6 bases between. From germline, CDR1 is DFQATT and CDR2 SNEGSKA (reference sequence). CDR3 sequence reads: CSVAEETQYF. Written as DNA, the CDR3 is TGCAGTGTTGCCGAAGAGACCCAGTACTTC.

This clone was seen more than once but under ten times. V gene TRBV7-9 combines with J gene TRBJ2-7; 10 bases fit TRBD1. The germline gives CDR1 SEHNR, CDR2 FQNEAQ (reference sequence). J gave up 3 bases and V 5 bases, and 7 bases lay outside the gene matches. The CDR3 has 15 amino acids. The CDR3 DNA sequence: TGTGCCAGCAGCCCGGGACAGGGGCGGATCTACGAGCAGTACTTC. Its translation is CASSPGQGRIYEQYF.

This clone was seen only a few times. The chain has TRBV7-9 and TRBJ2-7, with D unclear. Germline lookup yields CDR1 SEHNR and CDR2 FQNEAQ (reference sequence). Trimming removed 4 bases at V and 3 bases at J, with 13 bases between. The CDR3 extends over 14 amino acids. The CDR3 region has the DNA TGTGCCAGCAGCTCTACCCCCGAGGTCTACGAGCAGTACTTC. Translating it yields CASSSTPEVYEQYF.

This chain joins TRBV9 and TRBJ2-2; D is undetermined. The V end was cut by 4 bases, the J end by 5 bases, with 18 bases between. Germline V gives CDR1 SGDLS, CDR2 YYNGEE. The CDR3 spans 16 residues. CDR3 bases: TGTGCCAGCAGCCCCGGATTGGGTCCGGGTACCGGGGAGCTGTTTTTT. Its protein product is CASSPGLGPGTGELFF.